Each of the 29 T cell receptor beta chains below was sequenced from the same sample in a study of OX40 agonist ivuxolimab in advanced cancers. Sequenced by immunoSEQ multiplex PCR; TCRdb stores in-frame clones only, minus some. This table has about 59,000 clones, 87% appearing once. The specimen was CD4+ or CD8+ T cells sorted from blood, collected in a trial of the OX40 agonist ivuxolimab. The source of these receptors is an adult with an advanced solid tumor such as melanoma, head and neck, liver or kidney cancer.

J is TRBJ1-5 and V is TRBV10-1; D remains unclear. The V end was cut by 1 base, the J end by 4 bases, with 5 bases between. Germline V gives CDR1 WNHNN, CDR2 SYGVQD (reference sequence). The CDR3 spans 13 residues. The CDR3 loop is CASSEYTNQPQHF. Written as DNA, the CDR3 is TGCGCCAGCAGTGAGTACACTAATCAGCCCCAGCATTTT.

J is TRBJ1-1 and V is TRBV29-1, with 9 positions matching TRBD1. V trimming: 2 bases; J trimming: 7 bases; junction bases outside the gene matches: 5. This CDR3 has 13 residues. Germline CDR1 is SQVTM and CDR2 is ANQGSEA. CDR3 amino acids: CSVERQGVDEAFF. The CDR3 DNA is TGCAGCGTTGAACGACAGGGGGTGGATGAAGCTTTCTTT.

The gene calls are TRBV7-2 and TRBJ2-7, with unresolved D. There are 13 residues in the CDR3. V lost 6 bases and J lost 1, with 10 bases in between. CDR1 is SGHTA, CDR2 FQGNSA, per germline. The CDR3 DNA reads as TGTGCCAGCAGACGCGTGGGGTCCTACGAGCAGTACTTC. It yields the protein CASRRVGSYEQYF.

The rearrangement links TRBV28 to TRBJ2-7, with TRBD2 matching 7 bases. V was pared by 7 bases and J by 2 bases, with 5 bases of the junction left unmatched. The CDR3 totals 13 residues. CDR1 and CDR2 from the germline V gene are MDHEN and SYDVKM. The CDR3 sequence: CASKSGGPYEQYF. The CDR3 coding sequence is TGTGCCAGCAAATCGGGAGGACCCTACGAGCAGTACTTC.

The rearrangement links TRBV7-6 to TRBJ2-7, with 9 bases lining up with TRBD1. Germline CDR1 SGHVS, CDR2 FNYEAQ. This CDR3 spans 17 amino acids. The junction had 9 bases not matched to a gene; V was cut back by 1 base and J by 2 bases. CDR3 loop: CASSLGNRQGGAYEQYF. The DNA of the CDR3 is TGTGCCAGCAGCTTAGGGAACCGACAGGGGGGGGCCTACGAGCAGTACTTC.

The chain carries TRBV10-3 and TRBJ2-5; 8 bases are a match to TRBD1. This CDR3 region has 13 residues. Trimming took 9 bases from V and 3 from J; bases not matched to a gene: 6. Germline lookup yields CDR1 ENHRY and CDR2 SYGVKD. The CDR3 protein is CAIMTGDKETQYF. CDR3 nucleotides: TGTGCCATAATGACAGGGGATAAAGAGACCCAGTACTTC.

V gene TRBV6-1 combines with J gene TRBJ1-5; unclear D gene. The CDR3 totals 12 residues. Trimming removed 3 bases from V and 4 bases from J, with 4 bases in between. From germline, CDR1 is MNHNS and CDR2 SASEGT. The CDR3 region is CASSDGNQPQHF. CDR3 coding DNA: TGTGCCAGCAGTGACGGAAATCAGCCCCAGCATTTT.

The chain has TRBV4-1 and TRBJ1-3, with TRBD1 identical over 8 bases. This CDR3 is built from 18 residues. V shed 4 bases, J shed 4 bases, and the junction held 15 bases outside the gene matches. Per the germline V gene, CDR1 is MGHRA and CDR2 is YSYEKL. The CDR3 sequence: CASSRLRPGQGEGNTIYF. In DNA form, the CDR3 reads TGCGCCAGCAGCCGCCTCCGGCCCGGACAGGGAGAAGGAAACACCATATATTTT.

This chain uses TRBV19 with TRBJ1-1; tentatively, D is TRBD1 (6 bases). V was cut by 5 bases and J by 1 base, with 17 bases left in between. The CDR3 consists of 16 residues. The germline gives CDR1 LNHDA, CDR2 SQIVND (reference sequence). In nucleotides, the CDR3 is TGTGCCAGTAGTTACCCCGGGGGGGCGAGGAACACTGAAGCTTTCTTT. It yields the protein CASSYPGGARNTEAFF.

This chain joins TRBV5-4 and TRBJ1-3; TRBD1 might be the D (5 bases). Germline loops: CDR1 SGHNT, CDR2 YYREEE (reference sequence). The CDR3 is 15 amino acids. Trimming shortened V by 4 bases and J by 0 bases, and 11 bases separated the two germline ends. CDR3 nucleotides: TGTGCCAGCAGCCGCGACAGTCGCTCTGGAAACACCATATATTTT. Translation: CASSRDSRSGNTIYF.

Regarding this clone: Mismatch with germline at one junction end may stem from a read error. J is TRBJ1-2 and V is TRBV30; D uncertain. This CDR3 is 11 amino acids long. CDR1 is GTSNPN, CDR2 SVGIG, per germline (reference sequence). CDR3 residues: CAWSASLSIFF. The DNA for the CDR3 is TGTGCCTGGAGTGCCTCACTGTCTATATTCTTC.

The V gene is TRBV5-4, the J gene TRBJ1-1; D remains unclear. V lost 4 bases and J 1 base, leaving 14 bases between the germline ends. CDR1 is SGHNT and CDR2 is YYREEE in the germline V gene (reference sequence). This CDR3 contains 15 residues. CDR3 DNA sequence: TGTGCCAGCAGCGTGGAACCGGACCAGAACACTGAAGCTTTCTTT. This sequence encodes CASSVEPDQNTEAFF.

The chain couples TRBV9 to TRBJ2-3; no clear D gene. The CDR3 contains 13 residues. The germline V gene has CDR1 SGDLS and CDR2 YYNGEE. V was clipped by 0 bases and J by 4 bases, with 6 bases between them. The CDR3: CASSVAVPDTQYF. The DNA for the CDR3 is TGTGCCAGCAGCGTAGCTGTCCCAGATACGCAGTATTTT.

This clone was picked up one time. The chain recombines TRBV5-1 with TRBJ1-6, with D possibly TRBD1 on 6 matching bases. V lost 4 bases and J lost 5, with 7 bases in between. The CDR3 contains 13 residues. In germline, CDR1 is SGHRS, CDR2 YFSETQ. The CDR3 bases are TGCGCCAGCAGCAGGGACAATAATTCACCCCTCCACTTT. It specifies CASSRDNNSPLHF.

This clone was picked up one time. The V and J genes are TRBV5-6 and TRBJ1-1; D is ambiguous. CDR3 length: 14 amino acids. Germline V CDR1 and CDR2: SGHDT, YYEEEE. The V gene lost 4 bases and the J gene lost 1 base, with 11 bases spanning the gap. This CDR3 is CASSRASGNTEAFF. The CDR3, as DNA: TGTGCCAGCAGCCGAGCAAGTGGGAACACTGAAGCTTTCTTT.

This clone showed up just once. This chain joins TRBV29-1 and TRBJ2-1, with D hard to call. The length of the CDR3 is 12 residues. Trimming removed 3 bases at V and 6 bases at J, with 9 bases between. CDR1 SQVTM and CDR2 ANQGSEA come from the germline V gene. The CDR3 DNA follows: TGCAGCGTTGAGCCGCTTAGCAATGAGCAGTTCTTC. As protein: CSVEPLSNEQFF.

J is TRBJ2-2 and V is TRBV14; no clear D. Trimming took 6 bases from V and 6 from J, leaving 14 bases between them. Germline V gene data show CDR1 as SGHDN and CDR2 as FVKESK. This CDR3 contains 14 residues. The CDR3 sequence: CASRQSIWAGELFF. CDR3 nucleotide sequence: TGTGCCAGCAGGCAAAGCATATGGGCCGGGGAGCTGTTTTTT.

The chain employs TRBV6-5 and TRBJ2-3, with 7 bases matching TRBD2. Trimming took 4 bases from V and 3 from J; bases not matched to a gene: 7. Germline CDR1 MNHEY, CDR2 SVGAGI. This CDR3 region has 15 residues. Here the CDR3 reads CASSSRPGGTDTQYF. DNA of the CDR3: TGTGCCAGCAGTTCCCGCCCGGGAGGAACAGATACGCAGTATTTT.

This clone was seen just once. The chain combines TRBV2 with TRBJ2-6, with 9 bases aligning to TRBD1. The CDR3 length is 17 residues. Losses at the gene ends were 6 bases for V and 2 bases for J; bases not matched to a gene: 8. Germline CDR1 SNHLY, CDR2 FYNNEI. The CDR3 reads CASRPGQGEPGANVLTF. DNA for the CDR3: TGTGCCAGCAGGCCGGGACAGGGAGAGCCTGGGGCCAACGTCCTGACTTTC.

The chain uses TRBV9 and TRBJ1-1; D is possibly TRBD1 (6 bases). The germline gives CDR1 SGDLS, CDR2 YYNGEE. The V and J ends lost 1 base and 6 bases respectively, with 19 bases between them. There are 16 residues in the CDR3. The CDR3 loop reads CASSVSTQGSGAEAFF. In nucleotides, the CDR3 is TGTGCCAGCAGCGTATCTACTCAGGGGTCAGGCGCTGAAGCTTTCTTT. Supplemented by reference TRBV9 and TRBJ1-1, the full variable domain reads DSGVTQTPKHLITATGQRVTLRCSPRSGDLSVYWYQQSLDQGLQFLIQYYNGEERAKGNILERFSAQQFPDLHSELNLSSLELGDSALYFCASSVSTQGSGAEAFFGQGTRLTVV.

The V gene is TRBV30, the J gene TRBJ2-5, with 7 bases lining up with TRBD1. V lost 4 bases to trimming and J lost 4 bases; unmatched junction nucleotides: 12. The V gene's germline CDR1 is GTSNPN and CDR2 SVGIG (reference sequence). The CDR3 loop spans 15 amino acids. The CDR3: CAWTRQGTFGETQYF. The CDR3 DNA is TGTGCCTGGACTAGACAGGGAACATTCGGAGAGACCCAGTACTTC.

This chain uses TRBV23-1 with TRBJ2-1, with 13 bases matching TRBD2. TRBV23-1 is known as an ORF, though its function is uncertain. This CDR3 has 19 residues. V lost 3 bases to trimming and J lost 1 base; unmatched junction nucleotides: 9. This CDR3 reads CASSQAPGLAGDSYNEQFF. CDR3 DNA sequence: TGCGCCAGCAGTCAGGCCCCTGGACTAGCGGGGGATTCCTACAATGAGCAGTTCTTC.

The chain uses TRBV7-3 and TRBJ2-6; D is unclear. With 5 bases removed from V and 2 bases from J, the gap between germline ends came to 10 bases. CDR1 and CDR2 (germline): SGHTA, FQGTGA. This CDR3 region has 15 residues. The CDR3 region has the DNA TGTGCCAGCAGCCGATTGGAGACTGGGGCCAACGTCCTGACTTTC. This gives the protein CASSRLETGANVLTF.

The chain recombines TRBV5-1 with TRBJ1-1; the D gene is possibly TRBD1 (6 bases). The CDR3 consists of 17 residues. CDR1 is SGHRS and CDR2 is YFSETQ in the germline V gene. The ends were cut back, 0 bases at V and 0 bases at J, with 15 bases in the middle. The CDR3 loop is CASSLVFSGQMNTEAFF. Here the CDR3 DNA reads TGCGCCAGCAGCTTGGTTTTCTCCGGACAGATGAACACTGAAGCTTTCTTT.

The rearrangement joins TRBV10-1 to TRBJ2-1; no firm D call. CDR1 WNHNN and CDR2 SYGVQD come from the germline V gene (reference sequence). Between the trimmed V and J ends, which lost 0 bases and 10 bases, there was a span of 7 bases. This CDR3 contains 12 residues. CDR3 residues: CASSESSGEQFF. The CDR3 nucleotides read TGCGCCAGCAGTGAGTCCTCCGGGGAGCAGTTCTTC.

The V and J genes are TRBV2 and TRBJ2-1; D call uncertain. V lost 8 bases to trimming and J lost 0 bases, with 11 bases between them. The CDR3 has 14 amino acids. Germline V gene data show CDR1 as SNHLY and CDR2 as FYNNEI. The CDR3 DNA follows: TGTGCCAGCGGGCAGTCGAGCTCCTACAATGAGCAGTTCTTC. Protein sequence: CASGQSSSYNEQFF.

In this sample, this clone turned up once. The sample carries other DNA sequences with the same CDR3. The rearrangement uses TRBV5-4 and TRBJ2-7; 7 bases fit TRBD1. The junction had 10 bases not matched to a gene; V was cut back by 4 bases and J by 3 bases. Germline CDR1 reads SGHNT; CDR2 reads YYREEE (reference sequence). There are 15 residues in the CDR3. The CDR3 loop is CASSPNAWDSYEQYF. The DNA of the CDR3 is TGTGCCAGCAGCCCGAATGCTTGGGACAGCTACGAGCAGTACTTC.

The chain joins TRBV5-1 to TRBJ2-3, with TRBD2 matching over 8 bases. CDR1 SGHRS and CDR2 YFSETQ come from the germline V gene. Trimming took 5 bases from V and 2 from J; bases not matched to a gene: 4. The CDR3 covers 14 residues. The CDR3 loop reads CASRLGGATDTQYF. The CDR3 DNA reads TGCGCCAGCAGGCTCGGGGGGGCCACAGATACGCAGTATTTT.

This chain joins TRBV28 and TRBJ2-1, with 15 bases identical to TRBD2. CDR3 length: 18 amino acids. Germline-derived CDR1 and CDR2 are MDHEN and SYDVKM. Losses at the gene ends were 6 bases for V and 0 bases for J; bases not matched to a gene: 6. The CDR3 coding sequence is TGTGCCAGCAGGACGGGACTAGCGGGAGGCGGCTCCTACAATGAGCAGTTCTTC. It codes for CASRTGLAGGGSYNEQFF.